This TCR beta chain was retrieved from a study of T cell changes during pregnancy in multiple sclerosis (dated 2019 in TCRdb). Turning to the overall study: Changes in the T cell repertoire over the course of pregnancy were examined in this study in women with multiple sclerosis.

The method was the immunoSEQ multiplex PCR assay. In its TCRdb copy, this immuneACCESS table keeps in-frame sequences only and misses some clones. Where compared with another copy, unresolved V genes explain less than half of these, and the others have no known cause. The sample has roughly 54,000 clones on record, 92% of them singletons. Of the sample, approximately 0.64% is held by the ten largest clones. With respect to this clone: Its antigen specificity is not known. It has no much larger one-base neighbor in the sample; base qualities were not kept.

The germline V gene (reference sequence) supplies CDR1 GTSNPN and CDR2 SVGIG. V is reduced by 4 bases and J by 5 bases, leaving a spacing of 18 bases between them. CDR3 length: 16 amino acids, cysteine to phenylalanine. The CDR3 DNA has 48 bases and is translated from base 1. Source: CD4+ T cells from peripheral blood mononuclear cells, taken after pregnancy. The clonotype was recovered from a female donor with multiple sclerosis, enrolled in a pregnancy study. The chain uses TRBV30 and TRBJ1-6, with a tentative D gene TRBD1 over 5 matching bases. The nucleotides read TGTGCCTGGAAATCCAGGGCCAACAACCATAATTCACCCCTCCACTTT. The encoded protein is CAWKSRANNHNSPLHF.